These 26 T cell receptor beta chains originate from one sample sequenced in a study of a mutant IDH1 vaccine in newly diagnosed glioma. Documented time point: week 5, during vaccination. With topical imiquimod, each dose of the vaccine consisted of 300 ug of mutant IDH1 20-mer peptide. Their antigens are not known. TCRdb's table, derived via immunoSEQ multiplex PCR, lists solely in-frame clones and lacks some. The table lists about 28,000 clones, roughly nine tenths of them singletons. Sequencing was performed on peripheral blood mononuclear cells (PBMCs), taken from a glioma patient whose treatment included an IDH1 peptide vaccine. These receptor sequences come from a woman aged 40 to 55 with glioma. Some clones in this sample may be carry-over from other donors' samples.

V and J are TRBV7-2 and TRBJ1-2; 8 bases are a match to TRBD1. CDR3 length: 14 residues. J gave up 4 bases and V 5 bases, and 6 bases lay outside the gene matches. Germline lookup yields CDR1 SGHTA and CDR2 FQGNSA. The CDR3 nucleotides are TGTGCCAGCAGCACGGGGACAGGCCTCTATGGCTACACCTTC. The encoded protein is CASSTGTGLYGYTF.

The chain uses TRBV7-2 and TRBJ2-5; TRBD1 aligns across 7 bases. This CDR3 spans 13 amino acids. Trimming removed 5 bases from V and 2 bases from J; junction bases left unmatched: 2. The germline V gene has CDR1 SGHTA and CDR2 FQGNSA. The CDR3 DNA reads TGTGCCAGCAGCCCGACAGGGCAAGAGACCCAGTACTTC. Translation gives CASSPTGQETQYF.

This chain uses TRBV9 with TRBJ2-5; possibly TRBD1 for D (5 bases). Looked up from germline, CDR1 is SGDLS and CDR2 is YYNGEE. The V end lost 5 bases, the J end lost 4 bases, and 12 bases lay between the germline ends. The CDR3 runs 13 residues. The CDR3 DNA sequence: TGTGCCAGCAGTCGACCTCAGGGAGAGACCCAGTACTTC. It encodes CASSRPQGETQYF.

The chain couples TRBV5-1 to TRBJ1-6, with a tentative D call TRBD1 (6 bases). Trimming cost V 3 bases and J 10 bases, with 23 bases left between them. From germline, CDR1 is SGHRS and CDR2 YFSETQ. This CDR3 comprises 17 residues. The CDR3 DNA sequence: TGCGCCAGCAGCTCCCGGACTTACTTACAGGGTGAATCACCCCTCCACTTT. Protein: CASSSRTYLQGESPLHF.

CDR3 amino acids: CASSLAEWDRVGEETQYF. The CDR3, as DNA: TGTGCCAGCAGCTTAGCGGAATGGGACAGGGTAGGGGAAGAGACCCAGTACTTC. The V call is TRBV7-2, the J call TRBJ2-5; 9 positions agree with TRBD1. After removal of 0 bases from V and 3 bases from J, the junction contained 11 bases not matched to a gene. Germline assignment: CDR1 SGHTA and CDR2 FQGNSA. This CDR3 has 18 residues. Full variable domain (rest looked up from reference TRBV7-2 and TRBJ2-5): GAGVSQSPSNKVTEKGKDVELRCDPISGHTALYWYRQSLGQGLEFLIYFQGNSAPDKSGLPSDRFSAERTGGSVSTLTIQRTQQEDSAVYLCASSLAEWDRVGEETQYFGPGTRLLVL.

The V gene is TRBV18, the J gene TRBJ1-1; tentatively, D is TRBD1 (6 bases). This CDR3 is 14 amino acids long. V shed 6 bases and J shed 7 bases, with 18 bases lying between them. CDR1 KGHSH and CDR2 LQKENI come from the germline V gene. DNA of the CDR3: TGTGCCAGCTCCGGACCAACAGGGAGAGGTGAAGCTTTCTTT. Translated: CASSGPTGRGEAFF. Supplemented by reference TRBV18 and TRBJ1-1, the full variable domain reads NAGVMQNPRHLVRRRGQEARLRCSPMKGHSHVYWYRQLPEEGLKFMVYLQKENIIDESGMPKERFSAEFPKEGPSILRIQQVVRGDSAAYFCASSGPTGRGEAFFGQGTRLTVV.

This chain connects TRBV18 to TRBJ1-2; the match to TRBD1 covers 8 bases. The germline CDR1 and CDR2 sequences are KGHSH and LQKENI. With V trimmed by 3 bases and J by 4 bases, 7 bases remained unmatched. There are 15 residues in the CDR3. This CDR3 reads CASSPSGQGAYGYTF. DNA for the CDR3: TGTGCCAGCTCACCGTCCGGGCAGGGGGCCTATGGCTACACCTTC.

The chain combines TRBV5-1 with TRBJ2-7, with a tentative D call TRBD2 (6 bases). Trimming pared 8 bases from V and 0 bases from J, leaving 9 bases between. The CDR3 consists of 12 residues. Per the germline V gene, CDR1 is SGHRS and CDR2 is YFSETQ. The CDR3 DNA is TGCGCCAGTAGCGGTAGCTCCTACGAGCAGTACTTC. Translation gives CASSGSSYEQYF. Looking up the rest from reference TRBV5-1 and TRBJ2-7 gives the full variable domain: KAGVTQTPRYLIKTRGQQVTLSCSPISGHRSVSWYQQTPGQGLQFLFEYFSETQRNKGNFPGRFSGRQFSNSRSEMNVSTLELGDSALYLCASSGSSYEQYFGPGTRLTVT.

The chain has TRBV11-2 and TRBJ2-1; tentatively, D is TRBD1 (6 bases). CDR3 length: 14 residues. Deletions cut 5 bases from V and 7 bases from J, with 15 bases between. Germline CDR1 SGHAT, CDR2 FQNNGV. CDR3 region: CASSGNREVNEQFF. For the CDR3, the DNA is TGTGCCAGCAGCGGGAACAGGGAAGTGAATGAGCAGTTCTTC. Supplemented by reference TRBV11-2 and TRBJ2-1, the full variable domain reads EAGVAQSPRYKIIEKRQSVAFWCNPISGHATLYWYQQILGQGPKLLIQFQNNGVVDDSQLPKDRFSAERLKGVDSTLKIQPAKLEDSAVYLCASSGNREVNEQFFGPGTRLTVL.

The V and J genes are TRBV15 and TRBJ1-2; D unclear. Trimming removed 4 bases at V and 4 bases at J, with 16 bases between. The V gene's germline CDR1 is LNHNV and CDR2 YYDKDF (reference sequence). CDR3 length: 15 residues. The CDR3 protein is CATSTAQVGSYGYTF. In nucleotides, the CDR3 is TGTGCCACCAGCACCGCGCAGGTCGGCTCCTATGGCTACACCTTC.

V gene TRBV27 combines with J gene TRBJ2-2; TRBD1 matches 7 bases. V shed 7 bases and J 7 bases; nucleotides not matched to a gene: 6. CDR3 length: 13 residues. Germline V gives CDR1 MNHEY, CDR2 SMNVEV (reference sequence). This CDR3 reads CASKRGHVGELFF. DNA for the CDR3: TGTGCCAGCAAAAGGGGGCACGTCGGGGAGCTGTTTTTT.

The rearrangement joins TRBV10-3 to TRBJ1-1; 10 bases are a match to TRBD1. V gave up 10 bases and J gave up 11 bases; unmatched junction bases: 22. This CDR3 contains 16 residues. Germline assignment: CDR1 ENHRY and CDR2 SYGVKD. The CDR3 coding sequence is TGTGCCACCGAGGGGACAGGGGCCATGGTCCGGTTGGGGGCTTTCTTT. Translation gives CATEGTGAMVRLGAFF.

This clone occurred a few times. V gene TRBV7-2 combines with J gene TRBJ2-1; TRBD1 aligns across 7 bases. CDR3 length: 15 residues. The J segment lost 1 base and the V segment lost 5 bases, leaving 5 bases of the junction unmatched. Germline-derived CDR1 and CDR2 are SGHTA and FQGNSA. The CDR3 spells CASSPDRASYNEQFF. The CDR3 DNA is TGTGCCAGCAGCCCCGACAGGGCTTCCTACAATGAGCAGTTCTTC.

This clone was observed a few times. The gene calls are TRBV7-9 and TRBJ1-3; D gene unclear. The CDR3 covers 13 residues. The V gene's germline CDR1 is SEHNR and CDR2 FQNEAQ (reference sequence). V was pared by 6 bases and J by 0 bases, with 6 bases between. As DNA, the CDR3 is TGTGCCAGCAGGCTTTTCTCTGGAAACACCATATATTTT. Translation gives CASRLFSGNTIYF. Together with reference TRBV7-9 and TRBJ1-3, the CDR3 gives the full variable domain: DTGVSQNPRHKITKRGQNVTFRCDPISEHNRLYWYRQTLGQGPEFLTYFQNEAQLEKSRLLSDRFSAERPKGSFSTLEIQRTEQGDSAMYLCASRLFSGNTIYFGEGSWLTVV.

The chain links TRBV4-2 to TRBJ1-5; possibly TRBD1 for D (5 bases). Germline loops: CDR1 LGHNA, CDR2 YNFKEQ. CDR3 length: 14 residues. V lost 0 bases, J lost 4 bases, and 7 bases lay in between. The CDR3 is CASSQEGHNQPQHF. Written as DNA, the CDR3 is TGTGCCAGCAGCCAAGAGGGGCATAATCAGCCCCAGCATTTT.

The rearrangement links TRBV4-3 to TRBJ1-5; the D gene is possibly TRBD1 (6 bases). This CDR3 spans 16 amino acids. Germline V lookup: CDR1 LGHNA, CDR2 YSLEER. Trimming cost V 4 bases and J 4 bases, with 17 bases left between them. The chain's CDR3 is CASSPSSPGANQPQHF. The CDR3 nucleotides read TGCGCCAGCAGCCCCTCGAGTCCGGGGGCTAATCAGCCCCAGCATTTT.

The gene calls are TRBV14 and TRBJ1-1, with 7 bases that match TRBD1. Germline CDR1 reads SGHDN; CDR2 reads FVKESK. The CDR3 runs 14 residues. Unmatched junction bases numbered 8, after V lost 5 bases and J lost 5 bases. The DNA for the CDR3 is TGTGCCAGCAGCTTTAACAGGGGAAGTACTGAAGCTTTCTTT. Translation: CASSFNRGSTEAFF.

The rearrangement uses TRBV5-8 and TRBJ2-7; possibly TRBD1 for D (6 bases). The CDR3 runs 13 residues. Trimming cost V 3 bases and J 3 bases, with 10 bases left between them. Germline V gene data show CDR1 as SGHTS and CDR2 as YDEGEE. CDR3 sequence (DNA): TGTGCCAGCAGCTGGGGCAGGGGCTACGAGCAGTACTTC. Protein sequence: CASSWGRGYEQYF.

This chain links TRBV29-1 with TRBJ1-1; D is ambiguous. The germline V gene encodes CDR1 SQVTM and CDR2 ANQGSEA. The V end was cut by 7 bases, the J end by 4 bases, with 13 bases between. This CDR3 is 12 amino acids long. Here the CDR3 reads CSGGRWGTEAFF. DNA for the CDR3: TGCAGCGGCGGACGGTGGGGCACTGAAGCTTTCTTT.

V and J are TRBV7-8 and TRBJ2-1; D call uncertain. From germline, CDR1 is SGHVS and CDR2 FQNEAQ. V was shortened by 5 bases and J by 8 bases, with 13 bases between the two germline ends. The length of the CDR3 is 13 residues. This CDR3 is CASSPEIGYEQFF. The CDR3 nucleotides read TGTGCCAGCAGCCCAGAGATTGGGTATGAGCAGTTCTTC.

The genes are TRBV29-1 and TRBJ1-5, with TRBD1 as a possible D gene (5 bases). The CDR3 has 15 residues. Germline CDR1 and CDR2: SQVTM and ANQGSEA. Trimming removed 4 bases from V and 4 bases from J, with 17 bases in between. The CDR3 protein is CSVVYSAGRNQPQHF. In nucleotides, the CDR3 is TGCAGCGTTGTTTACTCGGCAGGGAGGAATCAGCCCCAGCATTTT.

In nucleotides, the CDR3 is TGTGCCAGCTCCCCTGCGGCAGCGGTCGGCATTCAGTACTTC. It yields the protein CASSPAAAVGIQYF. This chain joins TRBV18 and TRBJ2-4; TRBD2 is a possible D gene (5 bases). Germline CDR1 reads KGHSH; CDR2 reads LQKENI. Trimming left V 6 bases short and J 9 bases short, with 18 bases between. This CDR3 comprises 14 residues.

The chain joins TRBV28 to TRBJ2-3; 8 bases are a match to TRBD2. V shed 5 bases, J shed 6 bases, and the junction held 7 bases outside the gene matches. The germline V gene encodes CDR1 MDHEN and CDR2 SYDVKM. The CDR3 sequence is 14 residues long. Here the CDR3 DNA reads TGTGCCAGCAGTCCGGGAGGGCTTTTGGATACGCAGTATTTT. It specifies CASSPGGLLDTQYF.

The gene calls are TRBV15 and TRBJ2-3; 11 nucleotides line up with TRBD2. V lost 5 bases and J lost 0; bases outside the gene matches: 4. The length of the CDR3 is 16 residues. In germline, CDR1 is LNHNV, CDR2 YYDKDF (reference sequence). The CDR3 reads CATSPRLAGSTDTQYF. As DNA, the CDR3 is TGTGCCACCAGCCCTAGACTAGCGGGGAGCACAGATACGCAGTATTTT.

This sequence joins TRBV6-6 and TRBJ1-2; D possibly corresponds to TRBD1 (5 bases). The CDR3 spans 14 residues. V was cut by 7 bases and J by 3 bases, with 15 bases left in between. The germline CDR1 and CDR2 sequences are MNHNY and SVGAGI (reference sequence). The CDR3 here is CASTQGGDDYGYTF. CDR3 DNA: TGTGCCAGCACCCAGGGAGGGGACGACTATGGCTACACCTTC.

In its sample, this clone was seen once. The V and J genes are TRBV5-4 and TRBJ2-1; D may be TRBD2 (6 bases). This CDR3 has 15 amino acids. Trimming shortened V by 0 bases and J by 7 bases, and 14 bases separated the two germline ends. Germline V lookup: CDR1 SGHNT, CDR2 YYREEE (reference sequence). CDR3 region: CASSLDGSLSNEQFF. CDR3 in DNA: TGTGCCAGCAGCTTGGACGGGAGCTTGAGTAATGAGCAGTTCTTC.